This TCR beta chain was retrieved from a study of control samples from healthy donors and cancer patients. Looked up from germline, CDR1 is MNHNY and CDR2 is SVGAGI (reference sequence). The V and J ends lost 6 bases and 8 bases respectively, with 23 bases between them. The CDR3 is 16 residues long. The protocol was immunoSEQ multiplex PCR, while the TCRdb copy is restricted to in-frame clones and leaves out a portion. In the table there are tens of thousands of clones, about nine tenths of which are singletons. Material for sequencing was PBMCs. The chain employs TRBV6-6 and TRBJ1-5; no clear D. This clonotype originated in a man aged 45-60 years with head and neck cancer. Written as DNA, the CDR3 is TGTGCCAGCAGCGCGGCAGGCCGAGAGGAGAGAAAGCCCCAGCATTTT. Translation: CASSAAGREERKPQHF.